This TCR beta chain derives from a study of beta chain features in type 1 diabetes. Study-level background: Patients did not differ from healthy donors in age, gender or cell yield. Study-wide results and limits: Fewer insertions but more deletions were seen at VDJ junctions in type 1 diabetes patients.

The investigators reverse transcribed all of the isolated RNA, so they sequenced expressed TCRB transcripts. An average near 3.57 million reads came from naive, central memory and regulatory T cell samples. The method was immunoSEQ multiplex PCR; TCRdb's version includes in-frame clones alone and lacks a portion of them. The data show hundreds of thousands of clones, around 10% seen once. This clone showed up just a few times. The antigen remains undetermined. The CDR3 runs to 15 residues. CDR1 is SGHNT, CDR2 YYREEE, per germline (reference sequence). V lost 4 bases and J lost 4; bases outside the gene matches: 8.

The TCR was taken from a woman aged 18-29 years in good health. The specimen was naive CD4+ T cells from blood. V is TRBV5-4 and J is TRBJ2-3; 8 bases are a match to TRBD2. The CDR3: CASSPGTSGADTQYF. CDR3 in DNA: TGTGCCAGCAGCCCGGGGACTAGTGGAGCAGATACGCAGTATTTT.